The T cell receptor beta chain under discussion was sequenced for a study of OX40 agonist ivuxolimab in advanced cancers. The CDR3 has 13 residues. V shed 7 bases and J shed 5 bases, with 12 bases lying between them. Germline lookup yields CDR1 SNHLY and CDR2 FYNNEI. Libraries were prepared by immunoSEQ multiplex PCR; TCRdb keeps only in-frame clonotypes and omits some of them. The sample contains around 67,000 clones, roughly 90% of which appear only once. The TCR was taken from an adult with an advanced solid tumor such as melanoma, head and neck, liver or kidney cancer. This specimen was CD4+ or CD8+ T cells sorted from blood, taken in a trial of the OX40 agonist ivuxolimab. The rearrangement uses TRBV2 and TRBJ2-1; tentatively, D is TRBD1 or TRBD2 (5 bases each). Here the CDR3 reads CASTPGPDNEQFF. CDR3 in DNA: TGTGCCAGCACCCCGGGACCTGACAATGAGCAGTTCTTC.